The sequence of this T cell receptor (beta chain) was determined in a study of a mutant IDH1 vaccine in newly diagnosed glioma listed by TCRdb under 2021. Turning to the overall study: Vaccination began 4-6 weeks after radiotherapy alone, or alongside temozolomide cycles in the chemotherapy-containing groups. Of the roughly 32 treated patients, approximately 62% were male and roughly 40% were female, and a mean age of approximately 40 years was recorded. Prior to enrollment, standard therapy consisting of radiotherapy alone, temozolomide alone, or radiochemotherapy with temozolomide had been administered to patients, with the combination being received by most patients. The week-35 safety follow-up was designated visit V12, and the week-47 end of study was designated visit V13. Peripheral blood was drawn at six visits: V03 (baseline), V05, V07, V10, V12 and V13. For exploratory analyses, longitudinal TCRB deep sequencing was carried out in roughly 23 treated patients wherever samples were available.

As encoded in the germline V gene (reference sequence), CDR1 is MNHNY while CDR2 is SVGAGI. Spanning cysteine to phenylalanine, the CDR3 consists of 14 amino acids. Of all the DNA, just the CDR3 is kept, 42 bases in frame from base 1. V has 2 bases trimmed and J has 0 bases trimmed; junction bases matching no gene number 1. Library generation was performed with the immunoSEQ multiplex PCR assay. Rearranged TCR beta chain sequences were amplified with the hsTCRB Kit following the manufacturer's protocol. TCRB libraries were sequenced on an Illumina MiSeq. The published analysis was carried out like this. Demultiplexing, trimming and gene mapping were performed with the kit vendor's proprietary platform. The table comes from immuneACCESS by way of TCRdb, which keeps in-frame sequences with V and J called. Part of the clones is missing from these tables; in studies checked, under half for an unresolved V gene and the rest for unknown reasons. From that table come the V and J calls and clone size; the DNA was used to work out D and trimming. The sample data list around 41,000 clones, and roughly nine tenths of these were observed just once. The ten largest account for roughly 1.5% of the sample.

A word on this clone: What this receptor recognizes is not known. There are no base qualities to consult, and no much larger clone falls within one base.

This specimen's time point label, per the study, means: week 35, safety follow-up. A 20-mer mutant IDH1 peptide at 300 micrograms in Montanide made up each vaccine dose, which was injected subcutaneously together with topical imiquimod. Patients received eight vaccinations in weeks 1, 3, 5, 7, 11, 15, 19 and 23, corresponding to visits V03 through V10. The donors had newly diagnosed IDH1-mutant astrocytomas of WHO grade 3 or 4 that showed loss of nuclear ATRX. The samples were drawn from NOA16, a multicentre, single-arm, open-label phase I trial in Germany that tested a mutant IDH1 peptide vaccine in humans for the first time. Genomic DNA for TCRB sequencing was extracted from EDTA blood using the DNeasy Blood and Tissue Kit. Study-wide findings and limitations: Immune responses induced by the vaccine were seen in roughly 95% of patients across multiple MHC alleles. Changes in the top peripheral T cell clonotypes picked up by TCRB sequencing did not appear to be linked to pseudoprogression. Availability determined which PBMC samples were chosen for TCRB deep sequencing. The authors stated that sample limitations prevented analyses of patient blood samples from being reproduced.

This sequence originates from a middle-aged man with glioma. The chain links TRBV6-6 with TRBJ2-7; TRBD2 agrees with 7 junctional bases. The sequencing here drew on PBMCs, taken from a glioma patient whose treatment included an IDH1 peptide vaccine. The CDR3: CASSYKRGSYEQYF. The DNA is TGTGCCAGCAGTTACAAGCGGGGCTCCTACGAGCAGTACTTC.